This passage covers 22 T cell receptor beta chains from one sample sequenced in a study of shared T cell receptors in the human thymus (dated by TCRdb to the early 2020s). The library was made by the immunoSEQ multiplex PCR assay. Drawn from immuneACCESS, this table holds only the in-frame rearrangements with V and J called that TCRdb kept. Clones are partly lost; checked studies trace under half to an unresolved V gene and leave the rest unexplained. Recorded for this sample are hundreds of thousands of clones; roughly 90% of them occurred a single time. The ten top clones hold 0.0085% to 0.012% of the sample. This sample also belongs to another study, concerning human thymus T cells.

Sequencing was done on a sample of thymocytes. All receptors derive from a boy less than two years old with a congenital heart defect. Donor details come from another sample of the same person, matched by shared clones.

The genes are TRBV19 and TRBJ1-2; 8 bases agree with TRBD1. This CDR3 has 13 residues. Losses at the gene ends were 7 bases for V and 4 bases for J; bases not matched to a gene: 5. Germline assignment: CDR1 LNHDA and CDR2 SQIVND (reference sequence). DNA for the CDR3: TGTGCCAGTAATGACAGGGGTACCTATGGCTACACCTTC. Translating gives CASNDRGTYGYTF.

This rearrangement joins TRBV11-2 to TRBJ2-1; the D gene is possibly TRBD2 (5 bases). Germline assignment: CDR1 SGHAT and CDR2 FQNNGV. The V end was cut by 4 bases, the J end by 4 bases, with 11 bases between. The CDR3 is 14 residues long. The CDR3 region is CASSCSTRYNEQFF. The DNA for the CDR3 is TGTGCCAGCAGCTGTTCCACTAGGTACAATGAGCAGTTCTTC.

The chain employs TRBV7-6 and TRBJ2-3; the D gene is possibly TRBD1 (6 bases). The CDR3 spans 18 residues. Germline CDR1 reads SGHVS; CDR2 reads FNYEAQ. Trimming removed 2 bases at V and 3 bases at J, with 21 bases between. DNA of the CDR3: TGTGCCAGCAGCTTATCGGGACGTGGGGGCAGGGTGACAGATACGCAGTATTTT. Protein product: CASSLSGRGGRVTDTQYF.

The chain uses TRBV29-1 and TRBJ1-1, with D maybe TRBD1 (6 bases). Trimming cost V 7 bases and J 0 bases, with 9 bases left between them. Germline V CDR1 and CDR2: SQVTM, ANQGSEA. The CDR3 has 12 residues. The CDR3 nucleotides are TGCAGCGGGGGACACCTGAACACTGAAGCTTTCTTT. Its protein is CSGGHLNTEAFF. The full variable domain, completed using reference TRBV29-1 and TRBJ1-1, is SAVISQKPSRDICQRGTSLTIQCQVDSQVTMMFWYRQQPGQSLTLIATANQGSEATYESGFVIDKFPISRPNLTFSTLTVSNMSPEDSSIYLCSGGHLNTEAFFGQGTRLTVV.

V and J are TRBV9 and TRBJ2-1; TRBD2 aligns across 11 bases. The CDR3 contains 20 residues. J lost 4 bases, V lost 4 bases, and 19 bases had no gene match. Germline assignment: CDR1 SGDLS and CDR2 YYNGEE. In DNA, the CDR3 is TGTGCCAGCAGCCCAGGACCGGGACTAGCGGAGGAGGGTGGGTACAATGAGCAGTTCTTC. Residues: CASSPGPGLAEEGGYNEQFF.

This rearrangement joins TRBV2 to TRBJ2-6; weak D call: TRBD1 (5 bases). Germline V gives CDR1 SNHLY, CDR2 FYNNEI. Trimming removed 2 bases from V and 2 bases from J, with 22 bases in between. The CDR3 extends over 20 amino acids. As DNA, the CDR3 is TGTGCCAGCAGTGAATTCTTAGGGGTACCACGATACACTGGGGCCAACGTCCTGACTTTC. Its translation: CASSEFLGVPRYTGANVLTF.

This rearrangement joins TRBV7-8 to TRBJ2-7, with TRBD2 matching 8 bases. Germline-derived CDR1 and CDR2 are SGHVS and FQNEAQ. The CDR3 covers 16 residues. V shed 1 base and J 0 bases; nucleotides not matched to a gene: 5. CDR3 nucleotide sequence: TGTGCCAGCAGCTTAGTCGGCGGGAGGAGCTCCTACGAGCAGTACTTC. Encoded protein: CASSLVGGRSSYEQYF.

This rearrangement joins TRBV12-5 to TRBJ2-2, with a possible D match to TRBD2 (6 bases). This CDR3 spans 18 amino acids. The V gene's germline CDR1 is LGHNT and CDR2 FRNRAP. V lost 0 bases and J 1 base, leaving 15 bases between the germline ends. CDR3 region: CASGLVQASAVNTGELFF. The CDR3, as DNA: TGTGCTAGTGGTTTGGTACAGGCTAGCGCAGTGAACACCGGGGAGCTGTTTTTT.

This chain links TRBV28 with TRBJ2-1, with 8 bases identical to TRBD2. In germline, CDR1 is MDHEN, CDR2 SYDVKM. Germline trimming cut 10 bases from V and 4 bases from J; bases unmatched to any gene: 9. This CDR3 is built from 14 residues. CDR3 region: CATKAGVTYNEQFF. The DNA for the CDR3 is TGTGCCACAAAAGCGGGAGTGACGTACAATGAGCAGTTCTTC.

The V and J genes are TRBV28 and TRBJ2-1, with a weak D call TRBD1 (5 bases). Deletions cut 5 bases from V and 6 bases from J, with 20 bases between. Germline V gene sequence: CDR1 MDHEN, CDR2 SYDVKM. The CDR3 consists of 16 residues. The CDR3 region is CASSTYRKSVGNEQFF. CDR3 DNA sequence: TGTGCCAGCAGTACATACAGGAAATCAGTAGGCAATGAGCAGTTCTTC.

This chain uses TRBV6-5 with TRBJ1-4, with a possible D match to TRBD1 (5 bases). The CDR3 runs 15 residues. V lost 6 bases to trimming and J lost 7 bases, with 18 bases between them. Germline V lookup: CDR1 MNHEY, CDR2 SVGAGI. CDR3 in amino acids: CASRKKGWGGEKLFF. The CDR3 DNA follows: TGTGCCAGCAGGAAAAAGGGGTGGGGAGGTGAAAAACTGTTTTTT.

V and J are TRBV10-1 and TRBJ2-2; D is possibly TRBD2 (7 bases). CDR3 length equals 17 residues. Trimming left V 3 bases short and J 4 bases short, with 18 bases between. The V gene's germline CDR1 is WNHNN and CDR2 SYGVQD (reference sequence). In DNA form, the CDR3 reads TGCGCCAGCAGTGACCGGAGGGGGGGAGGAGTCACCGGGGAGCTGTTTTTT. Its translation: CASSDRRGGGVTGELFF.

The V call is TRBV10-3, the J call TRBJ2-7, with 9 bases aligning to TRBD1. With V trimmed by 4 bases and J by 2 bases, 6 bases remained unmatched. The CDR3 has 15 residues. From germline, CDR1 is ENHRY and CDR2 SYGVKD. CDR3 nucleotides: TGTGCCATCAGTGTTTGGGACAGGGATCCCTACGAGCAGTACTTC. Translating it yields CAISVWDRDPYEQYF.

The chain employs TRBV7-2 and TRBJ2-7; a possible D gene is TRBD1 (5 bases). The CDR3 is 15 amino acids. The ends were cut back, 1 base at V and 7 bases at J, with 17 bases in the middle. Germline CDR1 and CDR2: SGHTA and FQGNSA. Here the CDR3 DNA reads TGTGCCAGCAGCTTAGTGGGGCGCAGGGATAGGGAGCAGTACTTC. This translates into CASSLVGRRDREQYF.

This chain uses TRBV28 with TRBJ2-3, with D possibly being TRBD2 (5 bases). Germline-derived CDR1 and CDR2 are MDHEN and SYDVKM. The V end lost 5 bases, the J end lost 4 bases, and 25 bases lay between the germline ends. CDR3 length equals 18 residues. CDR3 DNA: TGTGCCAGCAGTCCCCTCAAAGGGAGTCCCCGTTGGCCAGATACGCAGTATTTT. This gives the protein CASSPLKGSPRWPDTQYF.

The gene calls are TRBV23-1 and TRBJ2-7; 12 bases fit TRBD2. TRBV23-1 counts as an open reading frame of uncertain function. The CDR3 is made up of 17 amino acids. The trim removed 4 bases at V and 6 bases at J, leaving 13 bases unmatched. The DNA of the CDR3 is TGCGCCAGCAGTCGGGGGGAGACTAGCGGGAGTAGTGGCGAGCAGTACTTC. It specifies CASSRGETSGSSGEQYF.

This clone was counted a single time. The rearrangement links TRBV19 to TRBJ2-1, with 8 bases aligning to TRBD2. The CDR3 is made up of 19 amino acids. Looked up from germline, CDR1 is LNHDA and CDR2 is SQIVND (reference sequence). The V segment lost 3 bases and the J segment 8 bases; nucleotides outside the gene matches: 21. CDR3 bases: TGTGCCAGTAGTATGGGACTAGGGTTTAGTCGAATCCCGGGGGATGAGCAGTTCTTC. This encodes CASSMGLGFSRIPGDEQFF.

This clone was seen only once. V and J are TRBV27 and TRBJ1-1; 7 positions match TRBD1. The CDR3 sequence is 16 residues long. The trim removed 2 bases at V and 3 bases at J, leaving 9 bases unmatched. Per germline, CDR1 MNHEY and CDR2 SMNVEV (reference sequence). Here the CDR3 reads CASSLAGTEPDTEAFF. The CDR3 nucleotides are TGTGCCAGCAGTTTAGCCGGGACAGAACCCGACACTGAAGCTTTCTTT.

The chain is built from TRBV28 and TRBJ2-7; TRBD2 aligns across 8 bases. With V trimmed by 6 bases and J by 4 bases, 14 bases remained unmatched. Germline V CDR1 and CDR2: MDHEN, SYDVKM. This CDR3 has 16 amino acids. The CDR3 protein is CASSILLAVPLYEQYF. The CDR3 bases are TGTGCCAGCAGCATCTTACTAGCGGTCCCCCTTTACGAGCAGTACTTC. Filled out from reference TRBV28 and TRBJ2-7, the complete variable domain reads DVKVTQSSRYLVKRTGEKVFLECVQDMDHENMFWYRQDPGLGLRLIYFSYDVKMKEKGDIPEGYSVSREKKERFSLILESASTNQTSMYLCASSILLAVPLYEQYFGPGTRLTVT.

For this clone: Different DNA sequences within this sample yield the same CDR3. V gene TRBV4-1 combines with J gene TRBJ2-5, with 7 bases lining up with TRBD1. CDR3 length: 16 residues. CDR1 MGHRA and CDR2 YSYEKL come from the germline V gene. V shed 3 bases and J 0 bases; nucleotides not matched to a gene: 7. Here the CDR3 reads CASSQEGGQDQETQYF. For the CDR3, the DNA is TGCGCCAGCAGCCAGGAAGGAGGACAGGACCAAGAGACCCAGTACTTC.

The chain uses TRBV6-1 and TRBJ2-1; the match to TRBD2 covers 12 bases. Losses at the gene ends were 10 bases for V and 9 bases for J; bases not matched to a gene: 7. This CDR3 contains 13 residues. CDR1 is MNHNS and CDR2 is SASEGT in the germline V gene. CDR3 nucleotides: TGTGCCATCAGACTAGCGGGAGCTGCTGAGCAGTTCTTC. The encoded protein is CAIRLAGAAEQFF.

This chain uses TRBV30 with TRBJ1-2; TRBD1 matches 8 bases. The germline gives CDR1 GTSNPN, CDR2 SVGIG (reference sequence). This CDR3 region has 15 residues. Trimming at V came to 0 bases and at J to 3 bases, leaving 6 bases not matched to a gene. This chain's CDR3 is CAWSVAGGVHYGYTF. DNA for the CDR3: TGTGCCTGGAGTGTGGCAGGGGGCGTTCACTATGGCTACACCTTC.